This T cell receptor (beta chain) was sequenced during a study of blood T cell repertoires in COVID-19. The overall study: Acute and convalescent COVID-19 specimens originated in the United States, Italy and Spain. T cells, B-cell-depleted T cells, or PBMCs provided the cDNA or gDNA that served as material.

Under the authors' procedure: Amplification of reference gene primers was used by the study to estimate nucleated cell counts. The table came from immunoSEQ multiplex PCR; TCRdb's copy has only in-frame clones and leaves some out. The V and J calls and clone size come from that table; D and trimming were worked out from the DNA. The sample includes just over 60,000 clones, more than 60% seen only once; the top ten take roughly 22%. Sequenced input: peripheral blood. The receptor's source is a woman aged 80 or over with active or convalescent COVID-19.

The CDR3 nucleotides read TGCAGCGTTGGGGAAGGTACAGGGGGACGGAATGGCTACACCTTC. Its translation is CSVGEGTGGRNGYTF. The chain employs TRBV29-1 and TRBJ1-2; the match to TRBD1 covers 8 bases. Germline assignment: CDR1 SQVTM and CDR2 ANQGSEA. The CDR3 extends over 15 amino acids. J lost 6 bases, V lost 4 bases, and 13 bases had no gene match.